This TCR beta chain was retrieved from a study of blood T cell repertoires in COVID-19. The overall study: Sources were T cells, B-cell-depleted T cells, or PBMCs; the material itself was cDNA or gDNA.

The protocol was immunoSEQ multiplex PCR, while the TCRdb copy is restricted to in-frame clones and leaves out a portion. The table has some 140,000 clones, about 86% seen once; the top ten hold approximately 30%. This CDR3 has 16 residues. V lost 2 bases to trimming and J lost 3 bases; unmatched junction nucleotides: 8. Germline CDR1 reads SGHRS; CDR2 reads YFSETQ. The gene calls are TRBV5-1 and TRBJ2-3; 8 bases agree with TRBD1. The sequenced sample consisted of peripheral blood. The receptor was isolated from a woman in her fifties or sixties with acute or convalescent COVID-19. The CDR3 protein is CASSLGTGSLTDTQYF. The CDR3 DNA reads TGCGCCAGCAGCTTAGGGACAGGAAGCTTAACAGATACGCAGTATTTT.